Each of the 18 T cell receptor beta chains below was sequenced from the same sample in a study of blood T cells in healthy people across ages. Combining a sample-barcoded 5' primer with a J-beta primer mix, a second PCR ran for roughly 7 to 11 cycles. TCRdb passed the 5' RACE reads through MiXCR, listing each CDR3 protein once. The sample holds nearly 800,000 distinct CDR3 sequences; about 56% are singletons and the top ten take under 30%. Sequenced input: blood. The source is a man aged 35 to 55 in good health.

This clonotype was counted a single time. V is TRBV5-1 and J is TRBJ2-5; a possible D gene is TRBD2 (6 bases). This CDR3 has 15 amino acids. CDR1 and CDR2 from the germline V gene are SGHRS and YFSETQ. Trimming shortened V by 2 bases and J by 5 bases, and 16 bases separated the two germline ends. The CDR3 nucleotides are TGCGCCAGCAGCTTTAATAGCGGAGGGAAGGAGACCCAGTACTTC. Translating gives CASSFNSGGKETQYF.

On this clonotype: The junction departs from the called germline gene at one end, perhaps through a read error. The chain is built from TRBV29-1 and TRBJ1-2; D is undetermined. Germline values: CDR1 SQVTM, CDR2 ANQGSEA. The CDR3 extends over 13 amino acids. The CDR3 here is CSVARSELEGYTF. The CDR3 DNA sequence: TGCAGCGTTGCCCGTTCAGAACTCGAGGGCTACACTTTC. The whole variable domain, remainder taken from reference TRBV29-1 and TRBJ1-2, is SAVISQKPSRDICQRGTSLTIQCQVDSQVTMMFWYRQQPGQSLTLIATANQGSEATYESGFVIDKFPISRPNLTFSTLTVSNMSPEDSSIYLCSVARSELEGYTFGSGTRLTVV.

The rearrangement uses TRBV12-3 or TRBV12-4 and TRBJ2-5; 13 bases are a match to TRBD2. The ends lost 6 bases at V and 4 bases at J; junction bases unmatched: 5. The CDR3 totals 15 residues. CDR3 in DNA: TGTGCCAGCAGGTGGACTAGCGGGAGTTTAGAGACCCAGTACTTC. Its protein product is CASRWTSGSLETQYF.

This rearrangement joins TRBV28 to TRBJ2-5, with 8 bases fitting TRBD1. The ends lost 3 bases at V and 5 bases at J; junction bases unmatched: 8. In germline, CDR1 is MDHEN, CDR2 SYDVKM. CDR3 length: 15 amino acids. CDR3 protein: CASSFPGQGDETQYF. As DNA, the CDR3 is TGTGCCAGCAGTTTTCCAGGACAGGGCGATGAGACCCAGTACTTC.

The table lists this clonotype with a few counts. The chain joins TRBV7-2 to TRBJ2-3; 8 bases fit TRBD2. There are 15 residues in the CDR3. CDR1 is SGHTA and CDR2 is FQGNSA in the germline V gene. The V segment lost 3 bases and the J segment 1 base; nucleotides outside the gene matches: 3. The CDR3 here is CASSFAGGGTDTQYF. Here the CDR3 DNA reads TGTGCCAGCAGCTTCGCGGGGGGCGGCACAGATACGCAGTATTTT. The complete variable domain, with remaining parts taken from reference TRBV7-2 and TRBJ2-3, reads GAGVSQSPSNKVTEKGKDVELRCDPISGHTALYWYRQSLGQGLEFLIYFQGNSAPDKSGLPSDRFSAERTGGSVSTLTIQRTQQEDSAVYLCASSFAGGGTDTQYFGPGTRLTVL.

This rearrangement joins TRBV7-8 to TRBJ2-5; D is undetermined. Germline V CDR1 and CDR2: SGHVS, FQNEAQ. The V gene lost 2 bases and the J gene lost 4 bases, with 17 bases spanning the gap. The CDR3 loop spans 16 amino acids. For the CDR3, the DNA is TGTGCCAGCAGCTTATCCAATCGGCCCGCCTTAGAGACCCAGTACTTC. Translated, it gives CASSLSNRPALETQYF.

This chain connects TRBV9 to TRBJ2-3, with 9 bases identical to TRBD1. The germline gives CDR1 SGDLS, CDR2 YYNGEE. V lost 0 bases and J lost 2; bases outside the gene matches: 4. The CDR3 covers 16 residues. The CDR3 region has the DNA TGTGCCAGCAGCGTAGGAGGGACAGGGACCACAGATACGCAGTATTTT. Translation: CASSVGGTGTTDTQYF.

This chain connects TRBV28 to TRBJ2-3; 13 bases map to TRBD2. V lost 5 bases to trimming and J lost 5 bases; unmatched junction nucleotides: 7. The CDR3 loop spans 16 amino acids. Per the germline V gene, CDR1 is MDHEN and CDR2 is SYDVKM. CDR3 sequence (DNA): TGTGCCAGCAGTGGTACTAGCGGGGGGGCGGGAGATACGCAGTATTTT. The encoded protein is CASSGTSGGAGDTQYF.

The gene calls are TRBV13 and TRBJ2-7, with TRBD2 identical over 9 bases. Germline V gene sequence: CDR1 PRHDT, CDR2 FYEKMQ (reference sequence). The CDR3 has 17 residues. With V trimmed by 5 bases and J by 5 bases, 16 bases remained unmatched. The CDR3 nucleotides are TGTGCCAGCAGCCCACCCCCCAGAGCGGGAGGCTTGGACGAGCAGTACTTC. As protein: CASSPPPRAGGLDEQYF.

The genes are TRBV9 and TRBJ1-3, with D tentatively TRBD1 (5 bases). Germline CDR1 and CDR2: SGDLS and YYNGEE. Trimming stripped 3 bases from V and 4 bases from J, with 11 bases between. This CDR3 contains 14 residues. The CDR3 DNA is TGTGCCAGCAGCGCGAACACAGGAGGAAACACCATATATTTT. Protein product: CASSANTGGNTIYF. The complete variable domain, with remaining parts taken from reference TRBV9 and TRBJ1-3, reads DSGVTQTPKHLITATGQRVTLRCSPRSGDLSVYWYQQSLDQGLQFLIQYYNGEERAKGNILERFSAQQFPDLHSELNLSSLELGDSALYFCASSANTGGNTIYFGEGSWLTVV.

V is TRBV25-1 and J is TRBJ1-2; D not resolved. The CDR3 sequence is 12 residues long. Germline V gene lookup returns CDR1 MGHDK and CDR2 SYGVNS. The V end lost 4 bases, the J end lost 6 bases, and 9 bases lay between the germline ends. The chain's CDR3 is CASSVGLHGYTF. The CDR3 nucleotides read TGTGCCAGCAGTGTAGGACTCCATGGCTACACCTTC.

This clonotype was seen many times. The rearrangement uses TRBV6-5 and TRBJ2-5, with 11 bases that match TRBD1. The V and J ends lost 2 bases and 3 bases, in that order; junction bases with no gene match: 11. The CDR3 covers 18 residues. Germline loops: CDR1 MNHEY, CDR2 SVGAGI. The CDR3 coding sequence is TGTGCCAGCAGTTACAGTAGGACAGGGGGCGTGGGAGAAGAGACCCAGTACTTC. This codes for CASSYSRTGGVGEETQYF.

CDR3 sequence reads: CASRLAGGNEQYF. The CDR3 nucleotides are TGTGCCAGCAGACTAGCGGGAGGGAACGAGCAGTACTTC. The chain joins TRBV7-2 to TRBJ2-5; 13 nucleotides align to TRBD2. Matching the DNA end better, TRBJ2-7 makes the J call doubtful. The CDR3 length is 13 residues. The V gene's germline CDR1 is SGHTA and CDR2 FQGNSA.

In this sample, this clonotype turned up a few times. CDR3 residues: CASSFGRGQGKAEAFF. CDR3 bases: TGTGCCAGCAGTTTCGGCCGGGGACAGGGGAAGGCTGAAGCTTTCTTT. The V call is TRBV27, the J call TRBJ1-1; TRBD1 matches 10 bases. The CDR3 is made up of 16 amino acids. Germline lookup yields CDR1 MNHEY and CDR2 SMNVEV (reference sequence). With 3 bases clipped from V and 6 bases from J, the junction kept 10 bases outside the gene matches.

The chain has TRBV28 and TRBJ2-1, with a possible D match to TRBD2 (6 bases). CDR3 length: 18 residues. Germline assignment: CDR1 MDHEN and CDR2 SYDVKM. V shed 4 bases and J shed 5 bases, with 24 bases lying between them. The CDR3 loop is CASSSLGGALAKNNEQFF. The CDR3 DNA reads as TGTGCCAGCAGTTCGTTGGGGGGAGCGCTAGCGAAAAACAATGAGCAGTTCTTC.

Regarding this clonotype: A junction end diverges from the germline sequence, so it may reflect a read error. The chain carries TRBV20-1 and TRBJ1-5; maybe TRBD1 (6 bases). CDR3 length: 14 residues. CDR1 is DFQATT and CDR2 is SNEGSKA in the germline V gene (reference sequence). The DNA of the CDR3 is TGCAGTCTAAAACCGGGACAATCAAATCTGCCCCAGCATTTT. Translated: CSLKPGQSNLPQHF.

The chain uses TRBV24-1 and TRBJ2-3, with unresolved D. Germline V gene sequence: CDR1 KGHDR, CDR2 SFDVKD. The CDR3 has 14 residues. The V gene lost 1 base and the J gene lost 0 bases, with 4 bases spanning the gap. CDR3 protein: CATSDFGSTDTQYF. In DNA form, the CDR3 reads TGTGCCACCAGTGATTTCGGAAGCACAGATACGCAGTATTTT.

The chain combines TRBV28 with TRBJ1-4; D uncertain. The CDR3 has 15 residues. Trimming shortened V by 4 bases and J by 3 bases, and 12 bases separated the two germline ends. The germline gives CDR1 MDHEN, CDR2 SYDVKM. The CDR3 loop is CASSSMSLANEKLFF. The DNA for the CDR3 is TGTGCCAGCAGTTCGATGAGTTTGGCTAATGAAAAACTGTTTTTT.